Presented here are 21 T cell receptor beta chains from one specimen sequenced in a study of blood T cell repertoires in COVID-19. This table comes from immunoSEQ multiplex PCR, and its TCRdb copy is limited to in-frame clones, with some not included. The repertoire has approximately 400,000 clones, about 88% of them found once; the top ten carry around 1.2%. The sequenced sample consisted of PBMCs or T cells enriched from blood (not recorded which). The receptor set was obtained from a woman aged 18 to 35 who had recovered from COVID-19.

This chain joins TRBV6-5 and TRBJ1-1; a weak D match, TRBD1 (6 bases). The CDR3 spans 16 residues. The V gene's germline CDR1 is MNHEY and CDR2 SVGAGI. V was cut by 4 bases and J by 10 bases, with 25 bases left in between. The CDR3 coding sequence is TGTGCCAGCAGTTCCAGGACAGCCCGAACACTGAAGGGAGCTTTCTTT. This sequence encodes CASSSRTARTLKGAFF.

Here the CDR3 DNA reads TGTGCCAGCAGCCTAGAGACAGTATCGAACACTGAAGCTTTCTTT. It translates to CASSLETVSNTEAFF. V gene TRBV5-4 combines with J gene TRBJ1-1; a possible D gene is TRBD1 (5 bases). Trimming removed 4 bases from V and 1 base from J, with 14 bases in between. CDR1 and CDR2 from the germline V gene are SGHNT and YYREEE (reference sequence). There are 15 residues in the CDR3.

The genes are TRBV27 and TRBJ2-2; perhaps TRBD2 as D (5 bases). Germline-derived CDR1 and CDR2 are MNHEY and SMNVEV (reference sequence). Trimming left V 5 bases short and J 0 bases short, with 22 bases between. This CDR3 comprises 19 residues. The CDR3 loop reads CASSPDSGLLFANTGELFF. DNA for the CDR3: TGTGCCAGCAGTCCAGACTCTGGACTCCTGTTCGCGAACACCGGGGAGCTGTTTTTT.

The genes are TRBV9 and TRBJ2-7, with 7 bases fitting TRBD1. There are 13 residues in the CDR3. J gave up 6 bases and V 3 bases, and 6 bases lay outside the gene matches. Germline V gives CDR1 SGDLS, CDR2 YYNGEE. The CDR3 DNA follows: TGTGCCAGCAGCGATCGACAGGGTAGCGAGCAGTACTTC. Translating gives CASSDRQGSEQYF.

The rearrangement links TRBV29-1 to TRBJ1-1, with D possibly being TRBD1 (6 bases). The germline V and J ends were trimmed by 5 bases and 12 bases, with 13 bases remaining between them. Germline V lookup: CDR1 SQVTM, CDR2 ANQGSEA. The CDR3 spans 10 residues. The DNA of the CDR3 is TGCAGCGTTTTACAGGGTAGGACTTTCTTT. Translating gives CSVLQGRTFF.

The V and J genes are TRBV2 and TRBJ1-2; D may be TRBD1 (6 bases). The CDR3 runs to 19 residues. V lost 1 base and J 1 base, leaving 22 bases between the germline ends. CDR1 is SNHLY, CDR2 FYNNEI, per germline. This CDR3 reads CASSEVRLFGQRRNYGYTF. The CDR3 region has the DNA TGTGCCAGCAGTGAAGTGAGGCTATTTGGACAGCGACGTAACTATGGCTACACCTTC. Complete variable domain (other parts from reference TRBV2 and TRBJ1-2): EPEVTQTPSHQVTQMGQEVILRCVPISNHLYFYWYRQILGQKVEFLVSFYNNEISEKSEIFDDQFSVERPDGSNFTLKIRSTKLEDSAMYFCASSEVRLFGQRRNYGYTFGSGTRLTVV.

The chain couples TRBV9 to TRBJ2-5; possible D gene TRBD1, 6 bases. Trimming cost V 3 bases and J 5 bases, with 17 bases left between them. The CDR3 has 15 amino acids. Germline V gene lookup returns CDR1 SGDLS and CDR2 YYNGEE. CDR3 coding DNA: TGTGCCAGCAGCGGTACAGGGTACCGACTGGAGACCCAGTACTTC. Amino acid sequence: CASSGTGYRLETQYF.

The chain recombines TRBV5-6 with TRBJ2-7; D possibly corresponds to TRBD1 (6 bases). The CDR3 loop spans 14 amino acids. The V gene lost 6 bases and the J gene lost 2 bases, with 15 bases spanning the gap. Per germline, CDR1 SGHDT and CDR2 YYEEEE. CDR3 in amino acids: CASTASRDTYEQYF. The CDR3 DNA reads TGTGCCAGCACCGCATCCAGGGACACCTACGAGCAGTACTTC.

This chain connects TRBV19 to TRBJ2-4; D is possibly TRBD1 (6 bases). V dropped 1 base and J dropped 4 bases, with 8 bases sitting between them. CDR1 is LNHDA and CDR2 is SQIVND in the germline V gene (reference sequence). The CDR3 extends over 14 amino acids. For the CDR3, the DNA is TGTGCCAGTAGTATAGGGGACAAGAAAAACATTCAGTACTTC. Residues: CASSIGDKKNIQYF.

The CDR3 is CASSWGESSYEQYF. As DNA, the CDR3 is TGTGCCAGCAGCTGGGGGGAGAGCTCCTACGAGCAGTACTTC. This chain connects TRBV7-2 to TRBJ2-7, with D perhaps matching TRBD2 (6 bases). Germline V lookup: CDR1 SGHTA, CDR2 FQGNSA. This CDR3 is built from 14 residues. Trimming removed 4 bases from V and 0 bases from J, with 10 bases in between.

The chain links TRBV11-2 to TRBJ2-3; perhaps TRBD2 as D (6 bases). Germline V gene sequence: CDR1 SGHAT, CDR2 FQNNGV. There are 17 residues in the CDR3. The germline V and J ends were trimmed by 4 bases and 2 bases, with 19 bases remaining between them. The CDR3 DNA is TGTGCCAGCAGCTCAACCGGGGCGGGACTCTACACAGATACGCAGTATTTT. It specifies CASSSTGAGLYTDTQYF. Supplemented by reference TRBV11-2 and TRBJ2-3, the full variable domain reads EAGVAQSPRYKIIEKRQSVAFWCNPISGHATLYWYQQILGQGPKLLIQFQNNGVVDDSQLPKDRFSAERLKGVDSTLKIQPAKLEDSAVYLCASSSTGAGLYTDTQYFGPGTRLTVL.

The chain recombines TRBV4-1 with TRBJ1-1, with a weak D call TRBD1 (5 bases). CDR1 is MGHRA and CDR2 is YSYEKL in the germline V gene. The CDR3 has 15 residues. V lost 3 bases and J 4 bases, leaving 15 bases between the germline ends. The CDR3: CASSQASGGGTEAFF. The CDR3, as DNA: TGCGCCAGCAGCCAGGCTTCCGGGGGGGGCACTGAAGCTTTCTTT.

The chain recombines TRBV7-8 with TRBJ2-7; a possible D gene is TRBD2 (5 bases). The V gene lost 0 bases and the J gene lost 4 bases, with 10 bases spanning the gap. From germline, CDR1 is SGHVS and CDR2 FQNEAQ. This CDR3 spans 14 amino acids. Written as DNA, the CDR3 is TGTGCCAGCAGCTTAGCGGACCGGGGATACGAGCAGTACTTC. Translated, it gives CASSLADRGYEQYF.

This chain connects TRBV30 to TRBJ1-1, with D maybe TRBD1 (5 bases). Germline CDR1 reads GTSNPN; CDR2 reads SVGIG (reference sequence). CDR3 length equals 13 residues. The V and J ends lost 4 bases and 7 bases respectively, with 16 bases between them. The CDR3 DNA reads TGTGCCTGGAACCAGGGTATGAATAATGAAGCTTTCTTT. It translates to CAWNQGMNNEAFF.

The chain combines TRBV24-1 with TRBJ2-5, with TRBD2 identical over 12 bases. Trimming removed 4 bases from V and 6 bases from J; junction bases left unmatched: 8. The germline V gene has CDR1 KGHDR and CDR2 SFDVKD. CDR3 length: 16 amino acids. DNA for the CDR3: TGTGCCACCAGTGACCCCCTAGCGGGGGGGCTAAAGACCCAGTACTTC. This codes for CATSDPLAGGLKTQYF.

V gene TRBV6-1 combines with J gene TRBJ2-1; TRBD1 matches at 7 bases. V dropped 3 bases and J dropped 2; count of bases not matched to a gene: 4. This CDR3 comprises 15 residues. Germline V CDR1 and CDR2: MNHNS, SASEGT. The CDR3 DNA sequence: TGTGCCAGCAGTGATGTAGGGGGCGCCTACAATGAGCAGTTCTTC. Its translation is CASSDVGGAYNEQFF.

The chain links TRBV9 to TRBJ1-2, with a tentative D call TRBD1 (6 bases). The germline gives CDR1 SGDLS, CDR2 YYNGEE. The V gene lost 3 bases and the J gene lost 4 bases, with 16 bases spanning the gap. This CDR3 spans 15 amino acids. The DNA for the CDR3 is TGTGCCAGCAGCGACAGACAGGAGGCTTCCTATGGCTACACCTTC. Its translation: CASSDRQEASYGYTF.

The CDR3: CAWSSQLNTGELFF. The CDR3 nucleotides read TGTGCCTGGAGTTCCCAATTGAACACCGGGGAGCTGTTTTTT. The chain links TRBV30 to TRBJ2-2, with unresolved D. The CDR3 consists of 14 residues. Trimming took off 2 bases at V and 1 base at J, with 8 bases between the two ends. The germline V gene has CDR1 GTSNPN and CDR2 SVGIG (reference sequence).

The chain couples TRBV19 to TRBJ1-1, with a possible D match to TRBD1 (6 bases). The CDR3 length is 16 residues. Germline V gene data show CDR1 as LNHDA and CDR2 as SQIVND (reference sequence). V lost 4 bases to trimming and J lost 1 base, with 16 bases between them. Written as DNA, the CDR3 is TGTGCCAGTAGTACAAACAGGGCATGGGAGAACACTGAAGCTTTCTTT. Translated, it gives CASSTNRAWENTEAFF.

The chain carries TRBV14 and TRBJ1-2; D possibly corresponds to TRBD1 (6 bases). The CDR3 sequence is 15 residues long. Germline V gene lookup returns CDR1 SGHDN and CDR2 FVKESK. V gave up 1 base and J gave up 3 bases, with 12 bases separating them. CDR3 DNA: TGTGCCAGCAGCCAAGTATGGGGGCAGTACTATGGCTACACCTTC. It specifies CASSQVWGQYYGYTF.

The genes are TRBV11-2 and TRBJ2-1; 9 bases line up with TRBD1. Per the germline V gene, CDR1 is SGHAT and CDR2 is FQNNGV. The CDR3 spans 17 residues. The junction had 9 bases not matched to a gene; V was cut back by 0 bases and J by 6 bases. CDR3 loop: CASSLEVTGGHINEQFF. CDR3 sequence (DNA): TGTGCCAGCAGCTTAGAGGTGACAGGGGGACACATCAATGAGCAGTTCTTC.